The rows below give T cell receptor beta chains drawn from one sample of a study of glioma-infiltrating T cells after dendritic cell vaccination. This table comes from immunoSEQ multiplex PCR, and its TCRdb copy is limited to in-frame clones, with some not included. The profile shows roughly 47,000 clones, about 85% of them singletons. The specimen was blood, collected before dendritic cell vaccination. These receptors came from a human donor with glioblastoma. Both conserved end residues are part of each CDR3. D genes are given only for firm matches. Rows give clone size only sometimes, using once, few, many, or a class for an expanded clone.

TGTGCTAGTGGTTTGACTTCGGGACAGGGTCTCGGGGAGCAGTACTTC CASGLTSGQGLGEQYF TRBD1 TRBV12-5 NA TRBJ2-7
TGTGCCAGCAGCTTACACCGGACAGGGCAAGAGACCCAGTACTTC CASSLHRTGQETQYF TRBD1 TRBV11-3 NA TRBJ2-5
TGTGCCAGCAGTTACCGCGGACAGGGAACCTACGAGCAGTACTTC CASSYRGQGTYEQYF TRBD1 TRBV6-5 NA TRBJ2-7
TGCAGCGTCCGACTGGGTTTGGGAAACACCATATATTTT CSVRLGLGNTIYF NA TRBV29-1 NA TRBJ1-3
TGTGCCAGCAGCGTCCCGACGGGACAGGGGGCACCATCCTATGGCTACACCTTC CASSVPTGQGAPSYGYTF TRBD1 TRBV9 NA TRBJ1-2
TGTGCCAGCAGCCCCCCGGGTTTGGGGGCCCAAGAGACCCAGTACTTC CASSPPGLGAQETQYF NA TRBV7-2 NA TRBJ2-5
TGTGCCAGCTCACCACCGGGACAGAGATCCTCCTACACCTTC CASSPPGQRSSYTF TRBD1 TRBV18 NA TRBJ1-2
TGTGCCAGCAGCCACCCGACAGAATCAGCGGGTTATGGCTACACCTTC CASSHPTESAGYGYTF NA TRBV7-8 few TRBJ1-2
TGTGCCAGTAGTAGTGACAGGGCCACTGAAGCTTTCTTT CASSSDRATEAFF TRBD1 TRBV19 few TRBJ1-1
TGTGCCAGCTCACCACCCCGCGGACAGGGGAAAGAGACCCAGTACTTC CASSPPRGQGKETQYF TRBD1 TRBV18 once TRBJ2-5
TGTGCCAGCAGCGTAGGCGGGAGGCCAGTCCAAGAGACCCAGTACTTC CASSVGGRPVQETQYF TRBD2 TRBV9 NA TRBJ2-5
TGTGCCAGCATGCGACAGGGTGACTATGGCTACACCTTC CASMRQGDYGYTF TRBD1 TRBV2 few TRBJ1-2
TGTGCCAGCAGTGGGAGCGGACAGGGGGCACTTCAGCCCCAGCATTTT CASSGSGQGALQPQHF TRBD1 TRBV6-1 NA TRBJ1-5
TGTGCCAGCAGTTATACCGGCGGAGACTATGGCTACACCTTC CASSYTGGDYGYTF NA TRBV7-2 NA TRBJ1-2
TGTGCCTGGAGTACAAACGCCCGAGGACTAGCGGGCGAGCAGTACTTC CAWSTNARGLAGEQYF TRBD2 TRBV30 NA TRBJ2-7
TGTGCCAGCAGCCTCCAGACTAGCCGGGAGACCCAGTACTTC CASSLQTSRETQYF TRBD2 TRBV7-8 once TRBJ2-5
TGTGCCTGGAGCTTACCTGGCAGGGCCGACACAGATACGCAGTATTTT CAWSLPGRADTDTQYF NA TRBV30 NA TRBJ2-3
TGTGCCAGCACTCTCCCCGGTTCGAACACCGGGGAGCTGTTTTTT CASTLPGSNTGELFF NA TRBV5-8 NA TRBJ2-2
TGTGCCAGCAGCCAAGATGGCGGGGCCCCCTACAATGAGCAGTTCTTC CASSQDGGAPYNEQFF NA TRBV14 once TRBJ2-1
TGTGCCAGCAGCGGGGGGACAGGGTCAACTGAAGCTTTCTTT CASSGGTGSTEAFF TRBD1 TRBV6-5 NA TRBJ1-1
TGTGCCAGCAGCGAGGGACAGGGGATCACTGAAGCTTTCTTT CASSEGQGITEAFF TRBD1 TRBV9 once TRBJ1-1
TGTGCCAGCAGTGCCTCGGGAACGAAAAAACTGTTTTTT CASSASGTKKLFF NA TRBV6-1 NA TRBJ1-4
TGTGCCAGCAGACCGCCCGGGACAGGGAGCTATGGCTACACCTTC CASRPPGTGSYGYTF TRBD1 TRBV9 NA TRBJ1-2
TGCGCCAGCAGCCAGGACAGGATCACCTACGAGCAGTACTTC CASSQDRITYEQYF TRBD1 TRBV5-1 few TRBJ2-7
TGTGCCAGTAGACACAGGGTTCAAGGTGGCTACACCTTC CASRHRVQGGYTF NA TRBV19 NA TRBJ1-2
TGTGCCAGCAGCCTGAGACTAGCGGGAGAATGGGGGTACAATGAGCAGTTCTTC CASSLRLAGEWGYNEQFF TRBD2 TRBV4-2 NA TRBJ2-1
TGTGCCAGTAGTATGTACTCTAGCGTCTCCTACAATGAGCAGTTCTTC CASSMYSSVSYNEQFF NA TRBV19 NA TRBJ2-1
TGCGCCAGCAGCCAGATGACAGGTAGCAATCAGCCCCAGCATTTT CASSQMTGSNQPQHF NA TRBV4-1 NA TRBJ1-5
TGTGCCAGAAGCGTGACTAGCGGGAGGTTGGAGACCCAGTACTTC CARSVTSGRLETQYF TRBD2 TRBV4-2 few TRBJ2-5
TGTGCCAGCAGCCTCCTGAGGCGGGGGGGGCAAGAGACCCAGTACTTC CASSLLRRGGQETQYF TRBD2 TRBV5-6 NA TRBJ2-5
TGTGCCAGCAGCTCCGGACCCGGGACAGGGATCTACGAGCAGTACTTC CASSSGPGTGIYEQYF TRBD1 TRBV9 NA TRBJ2-7